Listed below are T cell receptor beta chains from one sample, sequenced in a study of blood T cell repertoires in COVID-19. Sequencing used immunoSEQ multiplex PCR; TCRdb keeps in-frame clones, though not all of them. Of approximately 170,000 clones in the sample, about 86% are singletons; the top ten hold roughly a fifth. Sequenced sample: peripheral blood. The origin of the receptors is a woman aged 70-85 years who had recovered from COVID-19. The CDR3 runs from the conserved cysteine through the conserved F or W. The D gene is left open where the match is weak. Clone size is stated in some rows and not others, as once, few, many or a class when expanded.

CDR3 protein	CDR3 DNA	clone size	V gene	J gene	D gene
CASSLGGGEKLFF	TGTGCCAGCAGCTTAGGAGGTGGTGAAAAACTGTTTTTT	.	TRBV7-2	TRBJ1-4	.
CASSIQGAEAFF	TGTGCCAGCAGCATCCAGGGGGCTGAGGCTTTCTTT	.	TRBV7-2	TRBJ1-1	TRBD1
CASSQGPGGTRETQYF	TGTGCCAGCAGCCAAGGTCCGGGCGGGACCAGAGAGACCCAGTACTTC	.	TRBV3-1/TRBV3-2	TRBJ2-5	.
CASSLASGGGYEQYF	TGTGCCAGCAGCTTGGCCTCGGGGGGAGGGTACGAGCAGTACTTC	.	TRBV5-5	TRBJ2-7	TRBD2
CASTGEMNTEAFF	TGTGCCAGCACCGGGGAGATGAACACTGAAGCTTTCTTT	.	TRBV2	TRBJ1-1	.
CASSLEFQGYSGNTIYF	TGCGCCAGCAGCTTGGAGTTTCAGGGCTACTCTGGAAACACCATATATTTT	once	TRBV5-1	TRBJ1-3	.
CASSLQQASNTGELFF	TGCGCCAGCAGCTTACAACAGGCTTCGAACACCGGGGAGCTGTTTTTT	few	TRBV5-1	TRBJ2-2	.
CASSSDRGGNTEAFF	TGTGCCAGCAGTTCCGACAGGGGAGGGAACACTGAAGCTTTCTTT	.	TRBV27	TRBJ1-1	TRBD1
CASSPWGGVVTDTQYF	TGTGCCAGCAGCCCGTGGGGCGGGGTGGTCACAGATACGCAGTATTTT	.	TRBV7-3	TRBJ2-3	.
CASSLAPGFTGELFF	TGTGCCAGCAGCTTGGCCCCAGGGTTCACCGGGGAGCTGTTTTTT	.	TRBV5-5	TRBJ2-2	.
CSAGGLAGETQYF	TGCAGCGCAGGGGGACTAGCGGGGGAGACCCAGTACTTC	.	TRBV29-1	TRBJ2-5	TRBD2
CASSPGRGRLGEQFF	TGTGCCAGCTCGCCGGGAAGGGGGCGGCTTGGTGAGCAGTTCTTC	.	TRBV18	TRBJ2-1	TRBD1
CASSLIRLGYEQYF	TGTGCCAGCAGTTTGATTCGCCTAGGCTACGAGCAGTACTTC	.	TRBV27	TRBJ2-7	.
CASSVEGPETQYF	TGTGCCAGCAGTGTGGAGGGTCCAGAGACCCAGTACTTC	few	TRBV2	TRBJ2-5	.
CASSYEGQPQHF	TGTGCCAGCAGTTACGAGGGTCAGCCCCAGCATTTT	.	TRBV6-6	TRBJ1-5	.
CASRGPYRNEQYF	TGTGCCAGCAGGGGCCCCTATAGAAACGAGCAGTACTTC	.	TRBV2	TRBJ2-7	.
CASRGQISTEAFF	TGTGCCAGCAGGGGACAGATATCCACTGAAGCTTTCTTT	.	TRBV2	TRBJ1-1	TRBD1
CASSSRTGGDSPLHF	TGTGCCAGCAGTTCCCGGACAGGGGGAGATTCACCCCTCCACTTT	.	TRBV5-4	TRBJ1-6	TRBD1
CASSPRVDNEQFF	TGTGCCAGCAGCCCCCGCGTAGACAATGAGCAGTTCTTC	.	TRBV7-3	TRBJ2-1	.
CASSLDRFIEAFF	TGCGCCAGCAGCCTGGACAGGTTCATTGAAGCTTTCTTT	.	TRBV5-1	TRBJ1-1	TRBD1